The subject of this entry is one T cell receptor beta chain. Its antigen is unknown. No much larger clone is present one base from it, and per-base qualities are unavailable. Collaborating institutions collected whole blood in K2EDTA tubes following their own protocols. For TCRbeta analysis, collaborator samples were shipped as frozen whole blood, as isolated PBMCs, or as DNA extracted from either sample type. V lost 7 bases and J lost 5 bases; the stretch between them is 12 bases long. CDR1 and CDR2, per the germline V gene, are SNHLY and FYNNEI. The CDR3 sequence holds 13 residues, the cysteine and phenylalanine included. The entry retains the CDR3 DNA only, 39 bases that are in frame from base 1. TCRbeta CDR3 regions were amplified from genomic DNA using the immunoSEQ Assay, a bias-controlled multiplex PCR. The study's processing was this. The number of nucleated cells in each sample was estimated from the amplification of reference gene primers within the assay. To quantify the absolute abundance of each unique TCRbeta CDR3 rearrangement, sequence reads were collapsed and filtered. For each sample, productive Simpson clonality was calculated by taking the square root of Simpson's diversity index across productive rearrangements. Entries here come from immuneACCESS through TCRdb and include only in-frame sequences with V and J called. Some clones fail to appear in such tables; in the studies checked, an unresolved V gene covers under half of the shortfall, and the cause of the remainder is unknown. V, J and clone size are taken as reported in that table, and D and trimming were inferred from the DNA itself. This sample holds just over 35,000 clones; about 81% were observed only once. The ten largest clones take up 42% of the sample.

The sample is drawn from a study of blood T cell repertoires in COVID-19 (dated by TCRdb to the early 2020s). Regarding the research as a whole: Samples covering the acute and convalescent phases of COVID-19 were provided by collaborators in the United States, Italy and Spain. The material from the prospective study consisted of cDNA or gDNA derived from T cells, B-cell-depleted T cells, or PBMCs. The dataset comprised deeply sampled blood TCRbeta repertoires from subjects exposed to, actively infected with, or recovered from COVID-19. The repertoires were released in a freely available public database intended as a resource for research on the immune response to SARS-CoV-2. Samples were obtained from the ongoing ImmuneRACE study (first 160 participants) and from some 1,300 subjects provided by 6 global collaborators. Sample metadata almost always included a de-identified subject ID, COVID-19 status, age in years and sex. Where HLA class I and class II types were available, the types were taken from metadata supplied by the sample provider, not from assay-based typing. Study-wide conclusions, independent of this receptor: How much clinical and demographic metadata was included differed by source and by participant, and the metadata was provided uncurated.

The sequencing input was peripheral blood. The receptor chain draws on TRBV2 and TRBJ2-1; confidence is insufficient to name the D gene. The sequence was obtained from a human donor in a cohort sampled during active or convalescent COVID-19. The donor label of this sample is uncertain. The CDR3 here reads CASNQTPNNEQFF. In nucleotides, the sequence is TGTGCCAGCAACCAGACTCCCAACAATGAGCAGTTCTTC.